This T cell receptor beta chain was recovered during a study of T cell repertoires in cytomegalovirus infection. Background on the study: TCR beta signatures that were public indicated CMV infection and matching HLA type.

The CDR3 spans 14 residues. Looked up from germline, CDR1 is MNHNS and CDR2 is SASEGT. V dropped 5 bases and J dropped 0 bases, with 8 bases sitting between them. TCRdb fed the reads into MiXCR, producing one record per CDR3 protein. The sample shows under 150,000 distinct CDR3 sequences, 7% to 9.5% of them seen only once. There are many counts of this clonotype. The source is a human donor in good health (CMV status not recorded). Some clones in this sample may be carry-over from other donors' samples. V and J are TRBV6-1 and TRBJ1-5; D is perhaps TRBD1 (5 bases). Sequenced sample: PBMCs. The CDR3 sequence is CASSQGVSNQPQHF. CDR3 nucleotide sequence: TGTGCCAGCAGTCAAGGGGTTAGCAATCAGCCCCAGCATTTT.